Below are 31 T cell receptor beta chains sequenced from a single sample in a study of beta chain features in type 1 diabetes (dated by TCRdb to about 2018). Receptors were amplified or captured by the immunoSEQ multiplex PCR assay. The entire isolated RNA was reverse transcribed using the High Capacity cDNA Reverse Transcription Kit, and thus expressed TCRB transcripts were sequenced. The table comes from immuneACCESS by way of TCRdb, which keeps in-frame sequences with V and J called. Part of the clones is missing from these tables; in studies checked, under half for an unresolved V gene and the rest for unknown reasons. This sample is represented by 200,000 to 250,000 clones; 25% to 35% of them were singletons. The leading ten clones occupy more than 3% of the sample. The sequencing input was central memory CD4+ T cells from blood. The origin of the receptors is a man aged 30 to 39 in good health.

This clone occurred a few times. The chain joins TRBV7-9 to TRBJ2-5, with TRBD2 matching over 7 bases. The CDR3 extends over 16 amino acids. Germline V lookup: CDR1 SEHNR, CDR2 FQNEAQ (reference sequence). The junction had 15 bases not matched to a gene; V was cut back by 7 bases and J by 4 bases. The CDR3, as DNA: TGTGCCAGCACCCGACGCCTCCGGGCGGGGGTAGAGACCCAGTACTTC. It is translated as CASTRRLRAGVETQYF.

The V and J genes are TRBV4-1 and TRBJ2-3, with 11 positions matching TRBD2. CDR1 and CDR2 from the germline V gene are MGHRA and YSYEKL. V dropped 1 base and J dropped 5; count of bases not matched to a gene: 11. The CDR3 is 18 residues long. In nucleotides, the CDR3 is TGCGCCAGCAGCCAAGGGGTTGCGACTAGCGGGGCCAAAGATACGCAGTATTTT. As protein: CASSQGVATSGAKDTQYF.

The sample holds a few counts of this clone. CDR3 in amino acids: CASSRRVGLGYEQYF. The CDR3 bases are TGTGCCAGCAGCCGCAGGGTAGGCTTGGGCTACGAGCAGTACTTC. The J gene is TRBJ2-7, the V gene TRBV27; possibly TRBD1 for D (5 bases). Trimming removed 6 bases at V and 3 bases at J, with 18 bases between. The CDR3 length is 15 residues. CDR1 MNHEY and CDR2 SMNVEV come from the germline V gene (reference sequence).

The chain has TRBV6-5 and TRBJ2-7; D may correspond to TRBD1 or TRBD2 (5 bases each). Trimming shortened V by 2 bases and J by 2 bases, and 10 bases separated the two germline ends. Germline CDR1 and CDR2: MNHEY and SVGAGI. The CDR3 spans 14 residues. The CDR3 loop reads CASSYRDGAYEQYF. Here the CDR3 DNA reads TGTGCCAGCAGTTACCGGGACGGAGCCTACGAGCAGTACTTC.

This clone was observed a handful of times. The chain links TRBV29-1 to TRBJ2-7; possible D gene TRBD2, 7 bases. The V end was cut by 4 bases, the J end by 7 bases, with 14 bases between. CDR1 and CDR2 (germline): SQVTM, ANQGSEA. This CDR3 is 12 amino acids long. Here the CDR3 reads CSVGRGAGEQYF. The CDR3 region has the DNA TGCAGCGTTGGTCGGGGGGCCGGAGAGCAGTACTTC.

This clone showed up just a few times. The chain has TRBV11-2 and TRBJ2-7; D not resolved. V dropped 5 bases and J dropped 6 bases, with 8 bases sitting between them. The CDR3 loop spans 11 amino acids. Germline assignment: CDR1 SGHAT and CDR2 FQNNGV. Here the CDR3 DNA reads TGTGCCAGCAGCGCCCTGAGCGAGCAGTACTTC. Its translation: CASSALSEQYF. The full variable domain, rest sourced from reference TRBV11-2 and TRBJ2-7, is EAGVAQSPRYKIIEKRQSVAFWCNPISGHATLYWYQQILGQGPKLLIQFQNNGVVDDSQLPKDRFSAERLKGVDSTLKIQPAKLEDSAVYLCASSALSEQYFGPGTRLTVT.

The V and J genes are TRBV4-2 and TRBJ2-5, with D unclear. The V end lost 0 bases, the J end lost 3 bases, and 8 bases lay between the germline ends. The CDR3 consists of 14 residues. Germline V gives CDR1 LGHNA, CDR2 YNFKEQ. CDR3 residues: CASSQDAREETQYF. The CDR3 coding sequence is TGTGCCAGCAGCCAAGATGCCCGTGAAGAGACCCAGTACTTC.

CDR3 sequence reads: CASSLGLAGGNEQFF. DNA of the CDR3: TGTGCCAGCAGCTTAGGACTAGCGGGAGGCAATGAGCAGTTCTTC. V gene TRBV7-8 combines with J gene TRBJ2-1, with 13 bases that match TRBD2. The V gene end was trimmed by 1 base and the J gene end by 6 bases; junction bases not matched to a gene: 0. CDR3 length: 15 amino acids. Germline loops: CDR1 SGHVS, CDR2 FQNEAQ.

V usage is TRBV29-1 and J usage is TRBJ2-1; TRBD2 is a possible D gene (5 bases). The CDR3 is 13 residues long. Per the germline V gene, CDR1 is SQVTM and CDR2 is ANQGSEA. V was clipped by 8 bases and J by 8 bases, with 19 bases between them. CDR3 protein: CSLTNLSSHEQFF. CDR3 bases: TGCAGCCTGACTAACCTTTCGAGCCATGAGCAGTTCTTC.

The chain employs TRBV15 and TRBJ1-5; D unclear. The ends were cut back, 2 bases at V and 2 bases at J, with 13 bases in the middle. This CDR3 has 16 residues. CDR1 and CDR2 from the germline V gene are LNHNV and YYDKDF (reference sequence). CDR3 sequence: CATSRLGRNGNQPQHF. In DNA, the CDR3 is TGTGCCACCAGCAGATTAGGCAGAAATGGCAATCAGCCCCAGCATTTT.

The rearrangement joins TRBV9 to TRBJ1-1; 7 nucleotides match TRBD1. The germline gives CDR1 SGDLS, CDR2 YYNGEE. The CDR3 contains 13 residues. V lost 3 bases and J lost 6; bases outside the gene matches: 5. The DNA for the CDR3 is TGTGCCAGCAGCGGACAGGGTCGCGCTGAAGCTTTCTTT. Amino acids: CASSGQGRAEAFF.

The V gene is TRBV5-1, the J gene TRBJ2-3; D could derive from TRBD1 or TRBD2 (5 bases each). CDR1 is SGHRS and CDR2 is YFSETQ in the germline V gene. This CDR3 spans 15 amino acids. V lost 4 bases, J lost 2 bases, and 14 bases lay in between. As DNA, the CDR3 is TGCGCCAGCAGCCTCCGGGGCCTCCTCACAGATACGCAGTATTTT. It specifies CASSLRGLLTDTQYF. The full variable domain, rest sourced from reference TRBV5-1 and TRBJ2-3, is KAGVTQTPRYLIKTRGQQVTLSCSPISGHRSVSWYQQTPGQGLQFLFEYFSETQRNKGNFPGRFSGRQFSNSRSEMNVSTLELGDSALYLCASSLRGLLTDTQYFGPGTRLTVL.

This clone has only a few counts. This sequence joins TRBV29-1 and TRBJ2-3; no firm D call. CDR3 length: 11 amino acids. V lost 0 bases to trimming and J lost 10 bases, with 8 bases between them. The germline CDR1 and CDR2 sequences are SQVTM and ANQGSEA. CDR3 sequence: CSVEDRVAQYF. DNA of the CDR3: TGCAGCGTTGAAGATAGGGTTGCGCAGTATTTT.

This clone was seen just once. This rearrangement joins TRBV27 to TRBJ1-5; tentatively, D is TRBD1 (5 bases). The CDR3 has 14 amino acids. V was pared by 2 bases and J by 2 bases, with 7 bases between. Germline V gene sequence: CDR1 MNHEY, CDR2 SMNVEV (reference sequence). DNA of the CDR3: TGTGCCAGCAGTTTAGGGGGGGGCAATCAGCCCCAGCATTTT. The encoded protein is CASSLGGGNQPQHF.

V usage is TRBV18 and J usage is TRBJ1-3, with 7 bases that match TRBD1. Germline V gene lookup returns CDR1 KGHSH and CDR2 LQKENI. V shed 5 bases and J 3 bases; nucleotides not matched to a gene: 4. This CDR3 is built from 14 residues. DNA of the CDR3: TGTGCCAGCTCATCCGGGACAGTTGGAAACACCATATATTTT. Translated: CASSSGTVGNTIYF.

This clone has more than one count but fewer than ten. The gene calls are TRBV5-1 and TRBJ2-5; D is unclear. In germline, CDR1 is SGHRS, CDR2 YFSETQ. Trimming shortened V by 5 bases and J by 5 bases, and 7 bases separated the two germline ends. The CDR3 is made up of 11 amino acids. DNA for the CDR3: TGCGCCAGCAGATCATCGGAGACCCAGTACTTC. Protein product: CASRSSETQYF. Full variable domain (remainder filled in from reference TRBV5-1 and TRBJ2-5): KAGVTQTPRYLIKTRGQQVTLSCSPISGHRSVSWYQQTPGQGLQFLFEYFSETQRNKGNFPGRFSGRQFSNSRSEMNVSTLELGDSALYLCASRSSETQYFGPGTRLLVL.

This clone was detected many times. V usage is TRBV7-9 and J usage is TRBJ1-1; D may be TRBD1 (5 bases). With 7 bases removed from V and 2 bases from J, the gap between germline ends came to 14 bases. The CDR3 extends over 14 amino acids. Germline V gives CDR1 SEHNR, CDR2 FQNEAQ (reference sequence). The CDR3 sequence is CASNSGAKNTEAFF. The CDR3 DNA follows: TGTGCCAGCAACTCCGGGGCTAAAAACACTGAAGCTTTCTTT.

This clone was counted only a few times. CDR3 sequence (DNA): TGTGCCAGCAGCGGGGTACTAGCGGGAATCGGGGAGCTGTTTTTT. This gives the protein CASSGVLAGIGELFF. The chain uses TRBV9 and TRBJ2-2; 10 nucleotides line up with TRBD2. Unmatched junction bases numbered 6, after V lost 3 bases and J lost 7 bases. From germline, CDR1 is SGDLS and CDR2 YYNGEE. CDR3 length: 15 residues.

This clone was seen ten or more times. The V call is TRBV7-2, the J call TRBJ2-3; D tentatively fits TRBD1 or TRBD2 (5 bases each). The V gene's germline CDR1 is SGHTA and CDR2 FQGNSA. This CDR3 has 14 amino acids. V lost 1 base to trimming and J lost 6 bases, with 11 bases between them. This CDR3 is CASSLGGASDTQYF. The CDR3 DNA reads as TGTGCCAGCAGCTTAGGAGGGGCTAGCGATACGCAGTATTTT. Complete variable domain (other parts from reference TRBV7-2 and TRBJ2-3): GAGVSQSPSNKVTEKGKDVELRCDPISGHTALYWYRQSLGQGLEFLIYFQGNSAPDKSGLPSDRFSAERTGGSVSTLTIQRTQQEDSAVYLCASSLGGASDTQYFGPGTRLTVL.

This clone was seen only a few times. The genes are TRBV11-2 and TRBJ2-6; TRBD1 aligns across 10 bases. The CDR3 covers 17 residues. Germline CDR1 is SGHAT and CDR2 is FQNNGV. Trimming took 0 bases from V and 1 from J; bases not matched to a gene: 0. The CDR3 region has the DNA TGTGCCAGCAGCTTAGAGGACAGGGGGTCTGGGGCCAACGTCCTGACTTTC. The encoded protein is CASSLEDRGSGANVLTF.

The chain recombines TRBV2 with TRBJ2-3; D ambiguous. Germline V CDR1 and CDR2: SNHLY, FYNNEI. The CDR3 is made up of 13 amino acids. V dropped 8 bases and J dropped 2 bases, with 11 bases sitting between them. The CDR3 nucleotides are TGTGCCAGCCAAACAGAAAACACAGATACGCAGTATTTT. It translates to CASQTENTDTQYF.

This clone was observed many times. This chain joins TRBV6-1 and TRBJ2-7; D gene ambiguous. Germline V gives CDR1 MNHNS, CDR2 SASEGT. The CDR3 has 14 residues. Trimming shortened V by 3 bases and J by 1 base, and 10 bases separated the two germline ends. The CDR3 region is CASSDWGKSYEQYF. The CDR3 nucleotides read TGTGCCAGCAGTGACTGGGGAAAATCCTACGAGCAGTACTTC.

This clone has more than one count but fewer than ten. The chain joins TRBV30 to TRBJ2-5; 10 bases agree with TRBD2. Looked up from germline, CDR1 is GTSNPN and CDR2 is SVGIG (reference sequence). Trimming removed 1 base from V and 1 base from J; junction bases left unmatched: 6. The length of the CDR3 is 16 residues. The CDR3 protein is CAWSAPSGGVQETQYF. In DNA form, the CDR3 reads TGTGCCTGGAGTGCTCCTAGCGGGGGAGTCCAAGAGACCCAGTACTTC.

The CDR3 region is CASSLLGGLETDTQYF. CDR3 in DNA: TGTGCCAGCAGCTTATTGGGCGGGCTGGAGACGGATACGCAGTATTTT. The chain carries TRBV7-2 and TRBJ2-3, with D possibly TRBD2 on 5 matching bases. Trimming took 2 bases from V and 6 from J, leaving 18 bases between them. This CDR3 is built from 16 residues. CDR1 is SGHTA, CDR2 FQGNSA, per germline.

This clone was observed a few times. The chain uses TRBV7-2 and TRBJ1-2; D unresolved. Germline CDR1 is SGHTA and CDR2 is FQGNSA. The V and J ends lost 1 base and 4 bases respectively, with 16 bases between them. The CDR3 is 16 residues long. The CDR3 sequence is CASSLGLYGPAYGYTF. CDR3 DNA: TGTGCCAGCAGCTTAGGCCTTTACGGACCCGCCTATGGCTACACCTTC.

The chain joins TRBV30 to TRBJ2-5, with a possible D match to TRBD1 (5 bases). Matching the DNA end better, TRBJ2-7 makes the J call doubtful. Germline V gene sequence: CDR1 GTSNPN, CDR2 SVGIG (reference sequence). CDR3 length equals 12 residues. The CDR3 DNA is TGTGCCTGGGTGAGCAGGGAAAGCGAGCAGTACTTC. Translated, it gives CAWVSRESEQYF.

The chain recombines TRBV28 with TRBJ2-7; D gene uncertain. CDR1 is MDHEN, CDR2 SYDVKM, per germline. The V end lost 5 bases, the J end lost 2 bases, and 10 bases lay between the germline ends. The CDR3 consists of 13 residues. The CDR3 nucleotides read TGTGCCAGCAGTCCGGGTGTCACCTACGAGCAGTACTTC. This gives the protein CASSPGVTYEQYF.

As for this clone: Other DNA sequences within the sample encode an identical CDR3. This chain links TRBV7-2 with TRBJ2-7; maybe TRBD1 (6 bases). V lost 1 base and J lost 1, with 8 bases in between. Germline V gene data show CDR1 as SGHTA and CDR2 as FQGNSA. The CDR3 runs to 14 residues. The CDR3 protein is CASSLEQGSYEQYF. CDR3 nucleotide sequence: TGTGCCAGCAGCTTAGAACAGGGATCCTACGAGCAGTACTTC.

The chain is built from TRBV30 and TRBJ2-1; D might be TRBD2 (5 bases). The ends were cut back, 2 bases at V and 7 bases at J, with 6 bases in the middle. This CDR3 spans 11 amino acids. Looked up from germline, CDR1 is GTSNPN and CDR2 is SVGIG (reference sequence). The DNA for the CDR3 is TGTGCCTGGAGTTTAGCGAATGAGCAGTTCTTC. Protein: CAWSLANEQFF.

In regard to this clone: Other DNA sequences within the sample encode an identical CDR3. The genes are TRBV29-1 and TRBJ1-1, with D tentatively TRBD1 (5 bases). V lost 7 bases, J lost 5 bases, and 14 bases lay in between. Germline CDR1 and CDR2: SQVTM and ANQGSEA. The CDR3 is 12 amino acids. CDR3 amino acids: CSAGQGRTEAFF. The CDR3 nucleotides read TGCAGCGCTGGGCAGGGTCGTACTGAAGCTTTCTTT.

This clone showed up just once. This sequence joins TRBV4-1 and TRBJ2-5, with a tentative D call TRBD1 (6 bases). The CDR3 sequence is 16 residues long. The germline V and J ends were trimmed by 0 bases and 5 bases, with 16 bases remaining between them. The germline gives CDR1 MGHRA, CDR2 YSYEKL. The CDR3 nucleotides read TGCGCCAGCAGCCAAGATTACGTGGGGGCCGGGGAGACCCAGTACTTC. Its translation is CASSQDYVGAGETQYF.